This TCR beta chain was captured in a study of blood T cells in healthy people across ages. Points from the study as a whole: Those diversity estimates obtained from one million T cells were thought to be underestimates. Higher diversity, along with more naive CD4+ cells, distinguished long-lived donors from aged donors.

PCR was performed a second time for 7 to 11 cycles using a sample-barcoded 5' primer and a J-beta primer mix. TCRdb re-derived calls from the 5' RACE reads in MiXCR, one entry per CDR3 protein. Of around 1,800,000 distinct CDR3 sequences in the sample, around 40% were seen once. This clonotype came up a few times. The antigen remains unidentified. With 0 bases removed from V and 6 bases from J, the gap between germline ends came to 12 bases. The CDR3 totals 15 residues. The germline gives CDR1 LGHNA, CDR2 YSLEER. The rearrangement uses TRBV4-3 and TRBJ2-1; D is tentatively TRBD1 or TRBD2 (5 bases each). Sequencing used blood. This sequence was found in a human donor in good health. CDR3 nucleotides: TGCGCCAGCAGCCAAGATGAGGGGCCGGGCAATGAGCAGTTCTTC. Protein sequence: CASSQDEGPGNEQFF.